Sequencing of this TCR beta chain was carried out in a study of blood T cell repertoires in COVID-19. About the research overall: Sites across the United States, Italy and Spain contributed samples from acute and convalescent COVID-19. The cDNA or gDNA used as material had been derived from T cells, B-cell-depleted T cells, or PBMCs.

Original data processing: The authors estimated nucleated cell counts from reference gene primer amplification. Using immunoSEQ multiplex PCR, the repertoire was profiled, and TCRdb retains in-frame clones only, with some absent. The DNA was the basis for D and trimming; V, J and clone size are from that table. The table records approximately 90,000 clones, about 85% of them present only once. This CDR3 region has 16 residues. Between the trimmed V and J ends, which lost 4 bases and 1 base, there was a span of 14 bases. The germline CDR1 and CDR2 sequences are SEHNR and FQNEAQ (reference sequence). The chain joins TRBV7-9 to TRBJ1-5, with D possibly being TRBD1 (6 bases). The clonotype originates from a man aged 60 to 69 with acute or convalescent COVID-19. Sequencing was performed on peripheral blood. CDR3 in DNA: TGTGCCAGCAGCTCAGGCAGGGGCGGGAGCAATCAGCCCCAGCATTTT. Amino acid sequence: CASSSGRGGSNQPQHF.